This T cell receptor beta chain was captured by sequencing in a study of blood T cell repertoires in COVID-19. This table comes from immunoSEQ multiplex PCR, and its TCRdb copy is limited to in-frame clones, with some not included. Of roughly 250,000 clones in the sample, roughly 89% were seen once. The sample comprised PBMCs or T cells enriched from blood (not recorded which). This clonotype was obtained from a woman in her twenties or thirties with acute COVID-19.

CDR3 sequence: CASGDSYEQYF. The DNA for the CDR3 is TGTGCCTCAGGGGACTCCTACGAGCAGTACTTC. The genes are TRBV19 and TRBJ2-7, with D perhaps matching TRBD1 (6 bases). Trimming pared 11 bases from V and 0 bases from J, leaving 8 bases between. In germline, CDR1 is LNHDA, CDR2 SQIVND (reference sequence). CDR3 size: 11 residues. The full variable domain, rest sourced from reference TRBV19 and TRBJ2-7, is DGGITQSPKYLFRKEGQNVTLSCEQNLNHDAMYWYRQDPGQGLRLIYYSQIVNDFQKGDIAEGYSVSREKKESFPLTVTSAQKNPTAFYLCASGDSYEQYFGPGTRLTVT.